A selection of T cell receptor beta chains follows, all from one sample in a study of blood T cell repertoires in COVID-19. The table came from immunoSEQ multiplex PCR; TCRdb's copy has only in-frame clones and leaves some out. The sample includes about 200,000 clones, approximately 87% of them seen just once. The source material was peripheral blood. The receptor set was obtained from a woman between 45 and 65 years old with acute or convalescent COVID-19. Each CDR3 is given with its conserved first and last residue. The D gene is left open where the match is weak. Rows give clone size only sometimes, using once, few, many, or a class for an expanded clone.

TGCGCCAGCAGCTTACCGACCCTCGGACTAGTGGGGGGGACCTACGAGCAGTACTTC | CASSLPTLGLVGGTYEQYF | 19 | TRBJ2-7 | TRBV5-1 | - | TRBD2
TGTGCCAGCAGTTACTCACCAAGGAGCGGGAGGAACTTTTTTAAAGAGCAGTACTTC | CASSYSPRSGRNFFKEQYF | 19 | TRBJ2-7 | TRBV6-2/TRBV6-3 | - | TRBD2
TGCGCCAGCACCCCAGGGGTAGCGGGAGGACCCTACGAGCAGTACTTC | CASTPGVAGGPYEQYF | 16 | TRBJ2-7 | TRBV10-1 | - | TRBD2
TGTGCCACCTCATTGGGGGGGTTCGACGAGACCCAGTACTTC | CATSLGGFDETQYF | 14 | TRBJ2-5 | TRBV24-1 | - | TRBD2
TGTGCCAGCAGAGGGGGGGACCTCTACGTGAAGCAGTTCTTC | CASRGGDLYVKQFF | 14 | TRBJ2-1 | TRBV2 | - | -
TGTGCCAGCAGCGTAACAGGGTTTTTGAACACTGAAGCTTTCTTT | CASSVTGFLNTEAFF | 15 | TRBJ1-1 | TRBV9 | - | -
TGTGCCAGCAGTGAGATCTCCGGGGGGGCCGCAGATACGCAGTATTTT | CASSEISGGAADTQYF | 16 | TRBJ2-3 | TRBV2 | - | TRBD2
TGTGCCAGCAGCTTCGTGGACAGGGGAGGGGAGACCCAGTACTTC | CASSFVDRGGETQYF | 15 | TRBJ2-5 | TRBV5-6 | - | TRBD1
TGTGCCAGCTTAAACACTGAAGCTTTCTTT | CASLNTEAFF | 10 | TRBJ1-1 | TRBV6-5 | - | -
TGTGCCAGCAGCCAAGATGCGGGGAGCTCCTACAATGAGCAGTTCTTC | CASSQDAGSSYNEQFF | 16 | TRBJ2-1 | TRBV3-1/TRBV3-2 | - | -
TGTGCCAGCAGTGAATGGGGCCGGGACAGTAAAGAGACCCAGTACTTC | CASSEWGRDSKETQYF | 16 | TRBJ2-5 | TRBV25-1 | - | TRBD1
TGTGCCAGCAGTGAACCAGGGGGGAACACTGAAGCTTTCTTT | CASSEPGGNTEAFF | 14 | TRBJ1-1 | TRBV2 | - | TRBD1
TGCGCCAGCAGCACGGGACTGAATCAAGAGACCCAGTACTTC | CASSTGLNQETQYF | 14 | TRBJ2-5 | TRBV5-1 | - | -
TGTGCCAGCTCACCACTAGCGGGAGATTACAATGAGCAGTTCTTC | CASSPLAGDYNEQFF | 15 | TRBJ2-1 | TRBV18 | - | TRBD2
TGTGCCATCAGTGTGCGCGGAGACGAGCAGTACTTC | CAISVRGDEQYF | 12 | TRBJ2-7 | TRBV10-3 | - | -
TGTGCCAGCAGTTTCGGACTAGCCGGCACAGATACGCAGTATTTT | CASSFGLAGTDTQYF | 15 | TRBJ2-3 | TRBV27 | - | TRBD2
TGTGCCAGCTCCTTGGCGCTAGCGGGGATGGCAGATACGCAGTATTTT | CASSLALAGMADTQYF | 16 | TRBJ2-3 | TRBV3-1/TRBV3-2 | - | TRBD2
TGTGTCAGAAGACTTCACGGGAGTAAAACCGGGGAGCTGTTTTTT | CVRRLHGSKTGELFF | 15 | TRBJ2-2 | TRBV7-5 | - | -
TGTGCCACCAGTGAACAGGGGGGCGGGGAGCTGTTTTTT | CATSEQGGGELFF | 13 | TRBJ2-2 | TRBV24-1 | once | TRBD1
TGTGCCAGCAGTGAAAGCAGGGGTGAGCAGTTCTTC | CASSESRGEQFF | 12 | TRBJ2-1 | TRBV6-1 | - | -